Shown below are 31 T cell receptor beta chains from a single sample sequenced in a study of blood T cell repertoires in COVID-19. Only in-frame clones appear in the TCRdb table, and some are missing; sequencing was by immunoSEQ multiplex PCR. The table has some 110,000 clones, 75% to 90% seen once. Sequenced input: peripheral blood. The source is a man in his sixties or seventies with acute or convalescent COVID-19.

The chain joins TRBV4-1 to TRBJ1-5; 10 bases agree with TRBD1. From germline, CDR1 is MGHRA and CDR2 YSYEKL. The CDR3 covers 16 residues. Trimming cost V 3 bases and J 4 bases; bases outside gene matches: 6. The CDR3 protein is CASSHSDRGQNQPQHF. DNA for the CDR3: TGCGCCAGCAGCCACTCAGACAGGGGGCAAAATCAGCCCCAGCATTTT.

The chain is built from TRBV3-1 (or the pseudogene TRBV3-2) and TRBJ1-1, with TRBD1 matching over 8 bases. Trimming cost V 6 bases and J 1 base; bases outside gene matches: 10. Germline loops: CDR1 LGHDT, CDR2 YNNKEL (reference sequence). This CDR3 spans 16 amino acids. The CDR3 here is CASSPESGTGNTEAFF. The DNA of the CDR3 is TGTGCCAGCAGTCCCGAATCCGGGACAGGGAACACTGAAGCTTTCTTT.

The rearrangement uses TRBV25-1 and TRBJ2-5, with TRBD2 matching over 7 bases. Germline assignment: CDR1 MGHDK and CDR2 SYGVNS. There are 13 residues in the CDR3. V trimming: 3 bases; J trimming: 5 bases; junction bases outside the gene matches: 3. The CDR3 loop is CASSDPGRETQYF. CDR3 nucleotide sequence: TGTGCCAGCAGTGACCCCGGGAGGGAGACCCAGTACTTC.

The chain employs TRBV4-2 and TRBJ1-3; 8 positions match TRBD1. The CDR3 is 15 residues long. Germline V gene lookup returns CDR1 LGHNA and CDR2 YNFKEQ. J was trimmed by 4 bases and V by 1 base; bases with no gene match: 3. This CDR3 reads CASSQVGQGGNTIYF. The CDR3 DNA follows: TGTGCCAGCAGCCAAGTTGGACAGGGAGGAAACACCATATATTTT.

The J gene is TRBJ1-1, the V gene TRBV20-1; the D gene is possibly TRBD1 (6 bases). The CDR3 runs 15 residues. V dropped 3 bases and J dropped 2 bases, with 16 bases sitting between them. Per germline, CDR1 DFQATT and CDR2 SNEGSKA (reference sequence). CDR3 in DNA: TGCAGTGCTAGTAGGGGGTGGGAAACAAACACTGAAGCTTTCTTT. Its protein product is CSASRGWETNTEAFF.

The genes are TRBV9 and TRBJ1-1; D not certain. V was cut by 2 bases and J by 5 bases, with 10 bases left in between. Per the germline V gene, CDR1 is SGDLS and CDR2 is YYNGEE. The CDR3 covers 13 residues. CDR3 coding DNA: TGTGCCAGCAGCGTTGAGGGCCTGACTGAAGCTTTCTTT. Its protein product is CASSVEGLTEAFF.

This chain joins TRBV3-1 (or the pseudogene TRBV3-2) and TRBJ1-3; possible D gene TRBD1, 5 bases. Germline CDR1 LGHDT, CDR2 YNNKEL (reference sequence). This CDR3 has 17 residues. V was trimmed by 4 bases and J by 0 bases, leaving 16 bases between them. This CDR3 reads CASSLLGRAVSGNTIYF. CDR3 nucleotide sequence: TGTGCCAGCAGCCTCCTGGGCAGGGCCGTCTCTGGAAACACCATATATTTT.

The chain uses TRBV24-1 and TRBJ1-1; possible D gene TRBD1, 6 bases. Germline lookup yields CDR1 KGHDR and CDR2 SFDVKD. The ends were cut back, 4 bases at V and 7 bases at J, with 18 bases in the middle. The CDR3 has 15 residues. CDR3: CATSDHTTGLGEAFF. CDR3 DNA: TGTGCCACCAGTGACCACACGACAGGCTTGGGTGAAGCTTTCTTT.

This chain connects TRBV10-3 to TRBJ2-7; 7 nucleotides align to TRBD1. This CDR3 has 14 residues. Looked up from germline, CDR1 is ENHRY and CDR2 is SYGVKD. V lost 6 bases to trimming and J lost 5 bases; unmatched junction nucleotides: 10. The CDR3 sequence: CAIRPNDRVNEQYF. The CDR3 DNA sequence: TGTGCCATCAGGCCTAACGACAGGGTAAACGAGCAGTACTTC.

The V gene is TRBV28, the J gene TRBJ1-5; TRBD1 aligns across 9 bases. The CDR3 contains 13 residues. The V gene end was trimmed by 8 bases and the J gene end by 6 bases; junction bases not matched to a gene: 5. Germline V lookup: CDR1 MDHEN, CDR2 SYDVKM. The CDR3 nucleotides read TGTGCCAGCGAAGGACAGGGGCGTCAGCCCCAGCATTTT. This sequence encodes CASEGQGRQPQHF.

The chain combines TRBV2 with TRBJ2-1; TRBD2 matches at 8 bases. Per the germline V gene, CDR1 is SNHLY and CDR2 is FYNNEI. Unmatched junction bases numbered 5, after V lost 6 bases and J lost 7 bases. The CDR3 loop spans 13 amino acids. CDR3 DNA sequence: TGTGCCAGCAGACGGGGGGGCGGAAATGAGCAGTTCTTC. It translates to CASRRGGGNEQFF.

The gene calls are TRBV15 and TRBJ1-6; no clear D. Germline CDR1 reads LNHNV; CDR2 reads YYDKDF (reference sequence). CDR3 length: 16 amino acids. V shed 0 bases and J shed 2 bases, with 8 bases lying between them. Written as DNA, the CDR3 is TGTGCCACCAGCAGAGATAGTACGCCCTATAATTCACCCCTCCACTTT. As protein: CATSRDSTPYNSPLHF. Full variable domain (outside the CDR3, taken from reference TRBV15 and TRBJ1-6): DAMVIQNPRYQVTQFGKPVTLSCSQTLNHNVMYWYQQKSSQAPKLLFHYYDKDFNNEADTPDNFQSRRPNTSFCFLDIRSPGLGDTAMYLCATSRDSTPYNSPLHFGNGTRLTVT.

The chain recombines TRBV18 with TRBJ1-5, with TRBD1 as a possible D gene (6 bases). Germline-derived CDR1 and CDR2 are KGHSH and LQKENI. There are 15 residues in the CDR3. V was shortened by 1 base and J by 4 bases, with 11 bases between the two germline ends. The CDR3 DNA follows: TGTGCCAGCTCACCACAGGGGGACGGAAATCAGCCCCAGCATTTT. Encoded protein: CASSPQGDGNQPQHF.

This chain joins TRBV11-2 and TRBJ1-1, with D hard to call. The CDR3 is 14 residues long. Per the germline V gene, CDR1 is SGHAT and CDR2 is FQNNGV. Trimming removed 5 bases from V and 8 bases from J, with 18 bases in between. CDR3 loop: CASSPRRAPPEAFF. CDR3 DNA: TGTGCCAGCAGCCCAAGGAGGGCACCCCCAGAAGCTTTCTTT.

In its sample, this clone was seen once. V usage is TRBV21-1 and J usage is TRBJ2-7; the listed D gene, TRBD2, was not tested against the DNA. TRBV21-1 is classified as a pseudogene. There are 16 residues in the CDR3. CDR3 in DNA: TGTGCCAGCAGCAAAGGGGGGGGCGCGAGATGCTACGAGCAGTACTTC. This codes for CASSKGGGARCYEQYF.

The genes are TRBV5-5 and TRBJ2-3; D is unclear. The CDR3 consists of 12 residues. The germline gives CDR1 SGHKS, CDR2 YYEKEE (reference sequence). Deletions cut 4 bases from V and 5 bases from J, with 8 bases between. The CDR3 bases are TGTGCCAGCAGCCAGACAAGAGATACGCAGTATTTT. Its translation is CASSQTRDTQYF.

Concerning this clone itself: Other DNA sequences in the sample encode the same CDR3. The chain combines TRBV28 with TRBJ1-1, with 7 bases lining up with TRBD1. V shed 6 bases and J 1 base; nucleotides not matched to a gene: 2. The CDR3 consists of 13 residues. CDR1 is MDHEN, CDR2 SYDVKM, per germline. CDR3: CASRRTGNTEAFF. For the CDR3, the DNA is TGTGCCAGCAGGCGGACAGGGAACACTGAAGCTTTCTTT.

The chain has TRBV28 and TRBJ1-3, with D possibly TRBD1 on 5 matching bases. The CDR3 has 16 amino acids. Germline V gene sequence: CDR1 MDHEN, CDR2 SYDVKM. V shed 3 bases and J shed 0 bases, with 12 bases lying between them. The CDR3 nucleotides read TGTGCCAGCAGTTTGATTCAGGGATTCTCTGGAAACACCATATATTTT. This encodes CASSLIQGFSGNTIYF.

In DNA form, the CDR3 reads TGTGCCAGCAGCTTGTTGAGCGGGGGGGCCGACTACAATGAGCAGTTCTTC. Translating it yields CASSLLSGGADYNEQFF. V is TRBV5-6 and J is TRBJ2-1, with TRBD2 matching 10 bases. V trimming: 1 base; J trimming: 3 bases; junction bases outside the gene matches: 7. This CDR3 contains 17 residues. Looked up from germline, CDR1 is SGHDT and CDR2 is YYEEEE.

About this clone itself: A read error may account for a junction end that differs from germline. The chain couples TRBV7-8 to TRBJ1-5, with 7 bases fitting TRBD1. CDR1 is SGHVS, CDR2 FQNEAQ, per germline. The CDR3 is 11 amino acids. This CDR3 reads CASSPTGPRRF. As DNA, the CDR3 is TGTGCCAGCAGCCCGACAGGGCCCCGAAGATTT.

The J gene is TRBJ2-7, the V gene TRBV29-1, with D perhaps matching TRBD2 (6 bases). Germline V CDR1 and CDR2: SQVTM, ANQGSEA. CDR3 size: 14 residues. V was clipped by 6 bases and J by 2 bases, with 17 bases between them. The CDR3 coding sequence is TGCAGCGTGGCGGCGGGAACCGGAGCCTACGAGCAGTACTTC. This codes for CSVAAGTGAYEQYF.

CDR3 sequence (DNA): TGTGCCACGACGGAGCGGGGGAACACTGAAGCTTTCTTT. This codes for CATTERGNTEAFF. The rearrangement joins TRBV6-6 to TRBJ1-1; no definite D call. Trimming cost V 10 bases and J 1 base, with 13 bases left between them. The CDR3 sequence is 13 residues long. The germline gives CDR1 MNHNY, CDR2 SVGAGI (reference sequence).

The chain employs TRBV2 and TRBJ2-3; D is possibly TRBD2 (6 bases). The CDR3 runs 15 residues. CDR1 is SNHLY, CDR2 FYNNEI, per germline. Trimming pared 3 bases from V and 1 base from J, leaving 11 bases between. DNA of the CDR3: TGTGCCAGCAGTGATAGGCGGGGTGGCACAGATACGCAGTATTTT. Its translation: CASSDRRGGTDTQYF.

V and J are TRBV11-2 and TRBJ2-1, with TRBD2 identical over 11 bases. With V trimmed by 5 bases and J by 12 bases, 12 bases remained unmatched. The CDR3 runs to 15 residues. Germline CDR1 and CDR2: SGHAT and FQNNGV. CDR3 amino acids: CASSLGLAETMGQFF. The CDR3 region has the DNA TGTGCCAGCAGCCTGGGACTAGCGGAAACTATGGGGCAGTTCTTC.

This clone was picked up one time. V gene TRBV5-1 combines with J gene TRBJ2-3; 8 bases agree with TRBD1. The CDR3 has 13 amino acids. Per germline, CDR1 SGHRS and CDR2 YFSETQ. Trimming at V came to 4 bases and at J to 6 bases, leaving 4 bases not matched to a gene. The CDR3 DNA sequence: TGCGCCAGCAGCCCGACAGGGGCCGATACGCAGTATTTT. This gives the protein CASSPTGADTQYF.

The CDR3 reads CASSRDSDTEAFF. In nucleotides, the CDR3 is TGTGCCAGCAGTCGGGACAGTGACACTGAAGCTTTCTTT. The chain joins TRBV6-6 to TRBJ1-1; 7 positions agree with TRBD1. There are 13 residues in the CDR3. The V and J ends lost 5 bases and 3 bases, in that order; junction bases with no gene match: 3. Germline V lookup: CDR1 MNHNY, CDR2 SVGAGI (reference sequence).

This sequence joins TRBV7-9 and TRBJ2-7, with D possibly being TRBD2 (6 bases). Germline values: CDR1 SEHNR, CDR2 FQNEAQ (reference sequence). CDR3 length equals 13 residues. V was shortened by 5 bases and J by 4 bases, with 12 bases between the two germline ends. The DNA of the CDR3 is TGTGCCAGCAGCCACGCACTAGCTTACGAGCAGTACTTC. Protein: CASSHALAYEQYF.

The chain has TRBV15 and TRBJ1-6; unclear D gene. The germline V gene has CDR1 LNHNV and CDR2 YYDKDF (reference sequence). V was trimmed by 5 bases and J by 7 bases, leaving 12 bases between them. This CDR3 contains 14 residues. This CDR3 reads CATSGKRENSPLHF. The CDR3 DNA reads TGTGCCACCAGCGGTAAAAGGGAGAATTCACCCCTCCACTTT.

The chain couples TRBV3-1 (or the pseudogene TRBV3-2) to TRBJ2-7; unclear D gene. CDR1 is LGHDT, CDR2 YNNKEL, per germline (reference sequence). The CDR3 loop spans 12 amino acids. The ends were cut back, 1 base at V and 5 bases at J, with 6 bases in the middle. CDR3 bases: TGTGCCAGCAGCCAAGTAATCCACGAGCAGTACTTC. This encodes CASSQVIHEQYF.

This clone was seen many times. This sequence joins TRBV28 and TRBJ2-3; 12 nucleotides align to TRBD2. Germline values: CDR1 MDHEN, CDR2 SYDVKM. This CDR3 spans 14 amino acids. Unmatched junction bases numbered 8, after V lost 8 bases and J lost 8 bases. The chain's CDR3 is CASYLAGGAPTQYF. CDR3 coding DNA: TGTGCCAGCTATCTAGCGGGAGGGGCCCCTACGCAGTATTTT.

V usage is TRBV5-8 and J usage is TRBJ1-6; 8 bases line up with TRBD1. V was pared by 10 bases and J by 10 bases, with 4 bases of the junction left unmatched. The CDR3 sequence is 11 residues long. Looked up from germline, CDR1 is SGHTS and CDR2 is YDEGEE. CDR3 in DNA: TGTGCCGGACAGGGATGGTCACCCCTCCACTTT. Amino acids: CAGQGWSPLHF.